What follows are 23 T cell receptor beta chains derived from one specimen sequenced in a study of T cells in Graves' hyperthyroidism and ophthalmopathy. RNA transcripts provided the source from which TCR beta CDR3 regions were amplified. Carried out on the TCR CDR3, a first-round RT-PCR used the HTBI primer set. From the multiplex PCR reads, TCRdb called clonotypes with MiXCR, one entry per CDR3 protein. The repertoire holds approximately 400,000 distinct CDR3 sequences, approximately 14% seen once, with around an eighth in the top ten. What was sequenced was blood. The source is a woman between 18 and 29 years old with Graves' hyperthyroidism.

This clonotype was detected ten times or more. J is TRBJ2-3 and V is TRBV2; D is ambiguous. The CDR3 runs 15 residues. V lost 4 bases, J lost 0 bases, and 11 bases lay in between. CDR1 and CDR2 from the germline V gene are SNHLY and FYNNEI. The CDR3 DNA reads as TGTGCCAGCAGTGTTCCCCCCTCTAGCACAGATACGCAGTATTTT. Its protein is CASSVPPSSTDTQYF.

There are a few counts of this clonotype. The chain couples TRBV4-3 to TRBJ2-6, with D possibly matching TRBD1 (6 bases). The CDR3 runs to 17 residues. The germline V gene encodes CDR1 LGHNA and CDR2 YSLEER. V was cut by 1 base and J by 4 bases, with 14 bases left in between. This chain's CDR3 is CASSQGLQGTGANVLTF. CDR3 nucleotide sequence: TGCGCCAGCAGCCAAGGGCTACAGGGTACCGGGGCCAACGTCCTGACTTTC.

This clonotype showed up many times. The gene calls are TRBV5-1 and TRBJ2-7; 7 bases are a match to TRBD1. This CDR3 comprises 14 residues. Unmatched junction bases numbered 3, after V lost 3 bases and J lost 0 bases. Germline V CDR1 and CDR2: SGHRS, YFSETQ. The CDR3 here is CASSSRTGSYEQYF. The CDR3 DNA follows: TGCGCCAGCAGCTCAAGGACAGGCTCCTACGAGCAGTACTTC.

This clonotype was detected many times. Given the absence of the conserved phenylalanine or tryptophan at the CDR3 end, a read error is likely. The chain links TRBV3-1 to TRBJ1-1, with D possibly matching TRBD1 (6 bases). The CDR3 is made up of 14 amino acids. The V gene lost 1 base and the J gene lost 1 base, with 7 bases spanning the gap. The germline V gene has CDR1 LGHDT and CDR2 YNNKEL (reference sequence). This CDR3 reads CASSQGDKNTEAFL. The CDR3 bases are TGTGCCAGCAGCCAAGGGGACAAGAACACTGAAGCTTTCCTT.

This clonotype was seen only a few times. This rearrangement joins TRBV29-1 to TRBJ1-2; the D is unclear. Trimming removed 5 bases from V and 4 bases from J, with 8 bases in between. Germline CDR1 and CDR2: SQVTM and ANQGSEA. The CDR3 loop spans 11 amino acids. In DNA, the CDR3 is TGCAGCGTTTTTCAGTCCTATGGCTACACCTTC. Translating gives CSVFQSYGYTF.

This clonotype was recorded many times. The chain joins TRBV5-1 to TRBJ1-2; D is unresolved. CDR3 length: 13 residues. Trimming shortened V by 0 bases and J by 3 bases, and 6 bases separated the two germline ends. CDR1 SGHRS and CDR2 YFSETQ come from the germline V gene. The CDR3 is CASSLGADYGYTF. The CDR3 DNA reads TGCGCCAGCAGCTTGGGGGCAGACTATGGCTACACCTTC.

This clonotype was detected a few times. The chain recombines TRBV29-1 with TRBJ2-1; 8 positions agree with TRBD2. V lost 1 base, J lost 11 bases, and 7 bases stayed unmatched. CDR3 size: 13 residues. Germline V gene sequence: CDR1 SQVTM, CDR2 ANQGSEA. The CDR3 DNA is TGCAGCGTTGAAGGGCGGGAGGCCACCCAGCAGTTCTTC. Its protein product is CSVEGREATQQFF.

This clonotype was recorded many times. This chain uses TRBV20-1 with TRBJ2-1, with unresolved D. The CDR3 sequence is 15 residues long. The germline CDR1 and CDR2 sequences are DFQATT and SNEGSKA (reference sequence). The V end was cut by 0 bases, the J end by 7 bases, with 16 bases between. The DNA of the CDR3 is TGCAGTGCTAGAGACCTTTTAGGCATTTCAAATGAGCAGTTCTTC. Protein sequence: CSARDLLGISNEQFF.

This chain links TRBV29-1 with TRBJ2-2; no firm D call. The CDR3 has 13 amino acids. The germline V and J ends were trimmed by 5 bases and 5 bases, with 12 bases remaining between them. Germline V gene sequence: CDR1 SQVTM, CDR2 ANQGSEA. The CDR3 sequence is CSVREHPTGELFF. CDR3 coding DNA: TGCAGCGTTAGAGAACATCCGACCGGGGAGCTGTTTTTT.

This clonotype has ten or more counts. The chain has TRBV7-9 and TRBJ2-4; D is ambiguous. Trimming stripped 1 base from V and 6 bases from J, with 10 bases between. The CDR3 covers 14 residues. CDR1 is SEHNR and CDR2 is FQNEAQ in the germline V gene (reference sequence). The CDR3 DNA sequence: TGTGCCAGCAGCTTAGAAGGGCCGGGAAACATTCAGTACTTC. It is translated as CASSLEGPGNIQYF.

The chain joins TRBV6-1 to TRBJ2-3, with D unclear. With 10 bases removed from V and 1 base from J, the gap between germline ends came to 15 bases. Germline V gene sequence: CDR1 MNHNS, CDR2 SASEGT. The CDR3 sequence is 14 residues long. CDR3 protein: CATLGPAGTDTQYF. In DNA form, the CDR3 reads TGTGCCACTTTAGGACCCGCTGGCACAGATACGCAGTATTTT.

The chain combines TRBV19 with TRBJ1-2, with TRBD1 matching 7 bases. CDR3 length: 13 residues. CDR1 and CDR2 (germline): LNHDA, SQIVND (reference sequence). V trimming: 7 bases; J trimming: 5 bases; junction bases outside the gene matches: 7. The CDR3, as DNA: TGTGCCAGTACTAGGGGGCTTCGATATGGCTACACCTTC. Its protein is CASTRGLRYGYTF. Based on the CDR3 plus reference TRBV19 and TRBJ1-2, the full variable domain is DGGITQSPKYLFRKEGQNVTLSCEQNLNHDAMYWYRQDPGQGLRLIYYSQIVNDFQKGDIAEGYSVSREKKESFPLTVTSAQKNPTAFYLCASTRGLRYGYTFGSGTRLTVV.

The chain is built from TRBV10-2 and TRBJ1-1; D unresolved. The CDR3 has 18 residues. The germline CDR1 and CDR2 sequences are WSHSY and SAAADI. The germline V and J ends were trimmed by 0 bases and 3 bases, with 20 bases remaining between them. CDR3 protein: CASSESRKHREWDTEAFF. In nucleotides, the CDR3 is TGCGCCAGCAGTGAGTCTCGCAAACATAGGGAGTGGGACACTGAAGCTTTCTTT.

This chain links TRBV29-1 with TRBJ2-3, with 9 bases that match TRBD1. V dropped 7 bases and J dropped 2; count of bases not matched to a gene: 7. Germline V gives CDR1 SQVTM, CDR2 ANQGSEA. The CDR3 is made up of 14 amino acids. The CDR3 here is CSGARDRVTDTQYF. CDR3 sequence (DNA): TGCAGCGGCGCCAGGGACAGGGTCACAGATACGCAGTATTTT.

This clonotype was seen only a few times. V is TRBV13 and J is TRBJ1-1; 9 bases match TRBD1. Looked up from germline, CDR1 is PRHDT and CDR2 is FYEKMQ (reference sequence). The V and J ends lost 4 bases and 7 bases, in that order; junction bases with no gene match: 13. CDR3 size: 16 residues. CDR3 protein: CASSSRLGQGVFEAFF. CDR3 DNA sequence: TGTGCCAGCAGCTCTCGGCTGGGACAGGGCGTTTTTGAAGCTTTCTTT.

This clonotype appeared many times. The chain has TRBV20-1 and TRBJ1-1, with TRBD1 matching over 10 bases. The CDR3 spans 14 residues. CDR1 and CDR2 from the germline V gene are DFQATT and SNEGSKA (reference sequence). V gave up 6 bases and J gave up 2 bases; unmatched junction bases: 6. DNA of the CDR3: TGCAGTGCCCGGGACAGGGGACTAAACACTGAAGCTTTCTTT. Translation gives CSARDRGLNTEAFF.

This clonotype was seen only a few times. The chain has TRBV5-5 and TRBJ1-4, with D possibly being TRBD1 (5 bases). The CDR3 length is 18 residues. Trimming removed 6 bases from V and 3 bases from J, with 24 bases in between. CDR1 and CDR2 (germline): SGHKS, YYEKEE (reference sequence). This CDR3 reads CASTAIAGTQSANEKLFF. Written as DNA, the CDR3 is TGTGCCAGCACCGCTATAGCCGGGACCCAATCAGCTAATGAAAAACTGTTTTTT.

This clonotype was seen ten or more times. The genes are TRBV3-1 and TRBJ1-2, with 8 positions matching TRBD1. V shed 1 base and J 4 bases; nucleotides not matched to a gene: 5. There are 15 residues in the CDR3. In germline, CDR1 is LGHDT, CDR2 YNNKEL (reference sequence). CDR3 sequence (DNA): TGTGCCAGCAGCCAAGGAGGACAGGGAGGCTATGGCTACACCTTC. It encodes CASSQGGQGGYGYTF.

This chain links TRBV18 with TRBJ1-5; the D gene is possibly TRBD1 (5 bases). The V and J ends lost 2 bases and 0 bases respectively, with 14 bases between them. Germline-derived CDR1 and CDR2 are KGHSH and LQKENI. This CDR3 spans 17 amino acids. CDR3 DNA sequence: TGTGCCAGCTCACCAGGGGACGGCACGTATAGCAATCAGCCCCAGCATTTT. Its translation is CASSPGDGTYSNQPQHF.

This clonotype was seen ten or more times. The chain links TRBV28 to TRBJ2-2; D gene uncertain. V gave up 4 bases and J gave up 1 base, with 4 bases separating them. Germline V gene lookup returns CDR1 MDHEN and CDR2 SYDVKM. The CDR3 runs to 13 residues. The CDR3 DNA follows: TGTGCCAGCAGTTCCGGGAACACCGGGGAGCTGTTTTTT. Translation: CASSSGNTGELFF.

This clonotype was recorded many times. This rearrangement joins TRBV7-9 to TRBJ1-1; 8 bases agree with TRBD1. This CDR3 is 19 amino acids long. Germline CDR1 reads SEHNR; CDR2 reads FQNEAQ (reference sequence). V trimming: 5 bases; J trimming: 5 bases; junction bases outside the gene matches: 22. DNA of the CDR3: TGTGCCAGCAGCGTATTTAGACAGGGGCAGGGATTGGTACGTACTGAAGCTTTCTTT. Protein product: CASSVFRQGQGLVRTEAFF.

This clonotype has at least ten counts. The rearrangement links TRBV28 to TRBJ1-2, with D possibly matching TRBD1 (5 bases). The V gene lost 7 bases and the J gene lost 8 bases, with 23 bases spanning the gap. Germline V gives CDR1 MDHEN, CDR2 SYDVKM. The length of the CDR3 is 15 residues. The CDR3 reads CASTLGGGLNGGYTF. CDR3 nucleotides: TGTGCCAGCACCCTTGGTGGGGGGTTAAATGGCGGCTACACCTTC.

This chain uses TRBV19 with TRBJ1-1, with 8 nucleotides matching TRBD1. This CDR3 region has 12 residues. Germline loops: CDR1 LNHDA, CDR2 SQIVND (reference sequence). After removal of 4 bases from V and 5 bases from J, the junction contained 0 bases not matched to a gene. CDR3 loop: CASSRDRTEAFF. The DNA of the CDR3 is TGTGCCAGTAGTAGGGACAGGACTGAAGCTTTCTTT.